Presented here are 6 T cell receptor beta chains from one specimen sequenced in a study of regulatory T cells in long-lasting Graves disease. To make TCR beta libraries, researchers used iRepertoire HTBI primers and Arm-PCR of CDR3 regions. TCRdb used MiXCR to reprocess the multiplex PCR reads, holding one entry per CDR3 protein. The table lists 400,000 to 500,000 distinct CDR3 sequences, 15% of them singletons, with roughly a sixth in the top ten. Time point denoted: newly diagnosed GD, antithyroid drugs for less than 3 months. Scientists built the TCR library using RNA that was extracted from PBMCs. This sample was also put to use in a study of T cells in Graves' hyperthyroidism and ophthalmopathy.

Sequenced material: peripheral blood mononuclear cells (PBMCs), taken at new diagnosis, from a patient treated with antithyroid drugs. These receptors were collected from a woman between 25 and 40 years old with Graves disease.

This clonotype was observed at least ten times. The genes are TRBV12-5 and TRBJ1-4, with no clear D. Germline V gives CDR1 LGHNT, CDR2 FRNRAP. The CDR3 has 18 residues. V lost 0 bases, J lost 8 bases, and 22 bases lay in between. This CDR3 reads CASGLVLVGERSGEKLFF. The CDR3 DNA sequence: TGTGCTAGTGGTTTGGTACTCGTTGGGGAACGGTCTGGAGAAAAACTGTTTTTT.

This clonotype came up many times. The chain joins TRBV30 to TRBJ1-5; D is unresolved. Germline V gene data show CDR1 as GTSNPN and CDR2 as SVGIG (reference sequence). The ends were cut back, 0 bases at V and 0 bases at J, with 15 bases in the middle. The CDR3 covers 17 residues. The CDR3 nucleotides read TGTGCCTGGAGTGTAGGAGGGATTGGGCGTAGCAATCAGCCCCAGCATTTT. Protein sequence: CAWSVGGIGRSNQPQHF.

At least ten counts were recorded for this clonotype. The CDR3 DNA reads as TGTGCCAGCACGTGGAGATTAAATGAAAAACTGTTTTTT. This codes for CASTWRLNEKLFF. V and J are TRBV2 and TRBJ1-4, with unresolved D. The germline V gene has CDR1 SNHLY and CDR2 FYNNEI. This CDR3 is built from 13 residues. V shed 7 bases and J shed 5 bases, with 11 bases lying between them.

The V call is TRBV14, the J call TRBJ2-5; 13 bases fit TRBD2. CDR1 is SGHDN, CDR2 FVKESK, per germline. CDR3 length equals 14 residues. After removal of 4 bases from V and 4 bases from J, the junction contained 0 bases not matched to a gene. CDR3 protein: CASSRLAGGETQYF. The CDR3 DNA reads TGTGCCAGCAGCCGACTAGCGGGAGGAGAGACCCAGTACTTC.

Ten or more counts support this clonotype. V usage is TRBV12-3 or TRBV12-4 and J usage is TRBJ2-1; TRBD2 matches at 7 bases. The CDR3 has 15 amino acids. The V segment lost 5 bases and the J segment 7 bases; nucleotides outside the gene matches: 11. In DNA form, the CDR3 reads TGTGCCAGCAGTAGCACTGCGGGAGTGGAAAATGAGCAGTTCTTC. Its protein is CASSSTAGVENEQFF.

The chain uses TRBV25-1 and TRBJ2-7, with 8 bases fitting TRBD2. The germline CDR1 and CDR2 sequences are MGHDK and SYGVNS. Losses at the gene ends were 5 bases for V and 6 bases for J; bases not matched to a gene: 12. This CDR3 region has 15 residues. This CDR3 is CASSTSGSGEGEQYF. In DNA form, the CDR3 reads TGTGCCAGCAGTACTAGCGGCTCGGGGGAGGGCGAGCAGTACTTC.